Each of the 27 T cell receptor beta chains below was sequenced from the same sample in a study of human T cells and chemical hapten exposure. Described time point: pre-sensitization, week 0. As for treatment: therapeutic diphenylcyclopropenone sensitization with weekly scalp DPC. TCRdb analysed the RACE reads with MiXCR anew, one entry per CDR3 protein. The repertoire holds 350,000 to 450,000 distinct CDR3 sequences, with approximately 5.1% as singletons. Here the sequenced sample was whole blood, taken in connection with sensitization to the hapten diphenylcyclopropenone (DPC). These TCRs come from a woman in her forties or fifties with alopecia areata. Some clones in this sample may be carry-over from other donors' samples.

In its sample, this clonotype was seen a few times. This rearrangement joins TRBV5-1 to TRBJ1-5; D not certain. The CDR3 sequence is 13 residues long. CDR1 and CDR2 (germline): SGHRS, YFSETQ. V lost 2 bases, J lost 4 bases, and 7 bases lay in between. The CDR3 region has the DNA TGCGCCAGCAGCTTTGACGTTAATCAGCCCCAGCATTTT. Its protein is CASSFDVNQPQHF.

In its sample, this clonotype was seen a few times. This chain uses TRBV7-4 with TRBJ2-4; the match to TRBD1 covers 7 bases. With 4 bases clipped from V and 10 bases from J, the junction kept 7 bases outside the gene matches. Germline CDR1 reads SGHVT; CDR2 reads SQSDAQ. The CDR3 contains 13 residues. CDR3 DNA sequence: TGTGCCAGCAGCTCTCGACAGGGTCGGATTCAGTACTTC. This encodes CASSSRQGRIQYF.

The table lists this clonotype with many counts. This chain connects TRBV6-6 to TRBJ2-3; D uncertain. The germline gives CDR1 MNHNY, CDR2 SVGAGI (reference sequence). This CDR3 region has 15 residues. V lost 2 bases, J lost 4 bases, and 13 bases lay in between. The CDR3 region is CASSYGSSWSDTQYF. The CDR3 nucleotides are TGTGCCAGCAGTTACGGGTCTAGTTGGTCAGATACGCAGTATTTT.

This clonotype was observed many times. The chain couples TRBV5-6 to TRBJ1-2, with 9 bases lining up with TRBD1. Per germline, CDR1 SGHDT and CDR2 YYEEEE. There are 15 residues in the CDR3. V was pared by 1 base and J by 3 bases, with 4 bases of the junction left unmatched. The CDR3 is CASSLSWTGDYGYTF. The CDR3, as DNA: TGTGCCAGCAGCTTGAGCTGGACAGGGGACTATGGCTACACCTTC. Together with reference TRBV5-6 and TRBJ1-2, the CDR3 gives the full variable domain: DAGVTQSPTHLIKTRGQQVTLRCSPKSGHDTVSWYQQALGQGPQFIFQYYEEEERQRGNFPDRFSGHQFPNYSSELNVNALLLGDSALYLCASSLSWTGDYGYTFGSGTRLTVV.

V gene TRBV18 combines with J gene TRBJ1-5; a possible D gene is TRBD1 (5 bases). CDR1 KGHSH and CDR2 LQKENI come from the germline V gene. The CDR3 is 14 residues long. With 6 bases removed from V and 3 bases from J, the gap between germline ends came to 12 bases. CDR3 region: CASSPGTLNQPQHF. The CDR3 coding sequence is TGTGCCAGCTCCCCCGGGACCCTCAATCAGCCCCAGCATTTT.

The rearrangement joins TRBV12-3 or TRBV12-4 to TRBJ2-3, with D tentatively TRBD2 (7 bases). The CDR3 sequence is 17 residues long. V was shortened by 6 bases and J by 0 bases, with 19 bases between the two germline ends. CDR3 sequence: CASSSLAGASSTDTQYF. Here the CDR3 DNA reads TGTGCCAGCAGCTCTTTGGCGGGGGCTTCTAGCACAGATACGCAGTATTTT.

In this sample, this clonotype turned up many times. This chain connects TRBV12-3 or TRBV12-4 to TRBJ2-3, with TRBD2 identical over 13 bases. The CDR3 consists of 14 residues. The junction had 1 base not matched to a gene; V was cut back by 6 bases and J by 4 bases. In nucleotides, the CDR3 is TGTGCCAGCAGACTAGCGGGAGGGCCAGATACGCAGTATTTT. Amino acids: CASRLAGGPDTQYF.

This clonotype was seen repeatedly, ten times or more. V usage is TRBV12-3 or TRBV12-4 and J usage is TRBJ2-5; D tentatively reads TRBD1 or TRBD2 (5 bases each). V was trimmed by 2 bases and J by 7 bases, leaving 11 bases between them. The CDR3 spans 13 residues. The CDR3 protein is CASSLSAGGTQYF. The DNA of the CDR3 is TGTGCCAGCAGTTTATCGGCTGGGGGGACCCAGTACTTC.

This clonotype was recorded many times. This chain links TRBV7-6 with TRBJ1-1; no clear D gene. Germline lookup yields CDR1 SGHVS and CDR2 FNYEAQ. The CDR3 spans 13 residues. V dropped 1 base and J dropped 8 bases, with 11 bases sitting between them. CDR3 region: CASSLVPGREAFF. CDR3 nucleotide sequence: TGTGCCAGCAGCTTAGTGCCGGGCCGGGAAGCTTTCTTT.

This clonotype was picked up many times. V usage is TRBV6-1 and J usage is TRBJ2-1, with D possibly TRBD1 on 5 matching bases. This CDR3 spans 12 amino acids. The V and J ends lost 6 bases and 9 bases respectively, with 12 bases between them. CDR1 is MNHNS and CDR2 is SASEGT in the germline V gene. The CDR3 DNA reads TGTGCCAGCAGGGCCCCAAGGGGTGAGCAGTTCTTC. It codes for CASRAPRGEQFF.

This rearrangement joins TRBV7-8 to TRBJ1-5; TRBD1 is a possible D gene (6 bases). The V end lost 8 bases, the J end lost 9 bases, and 17 bases lay between the germline ends. The CDR3 length is 13 residues. Germline CDR1 is SGHVS and CDR2 is FQNEAQ. CDR3 sequence: CASGRQVDPPQHF. The CDR3 nucleotides read TGTGCCAGCGGCCGACAGGTAGATCCGCCCCAGCATTTT.

This clonotype has a count of ten or more. The chain recombines TRBV2 with TRBJ1-1; the D gene is possibly TRBD1 (6 bases). This CDR3 has 11 amino acids. CDR1 and CDR2 (germline): SNHLY, FYNNEI. V lost 6 bases and J lost 8, with 10 bases in between. The CDR3 DNA sequence: TGTGCCAGCAGAGCTGGACAGGAAGCTTTCTTT. It specifies CASRAGQEAFF.

At least ten counts were recorded for this clonotype. The rearrangement uses TRBV12-3 or TRBV12-4 and TRBJ2-7; the match to TRBD1 covers 8 bases. V lost 5 bases and J lost 5; bases outside the gene matches: 8. This CDR3 comprises 14 residues. CDR3 coding DNA: TGTGCCAGCAGTCCCAGGACAGGGTCCAACGAGCAGTACTTC. Amino acid sequence: CASSPRTGSNEQYF.

This clonotype appeared many times. The chain recombines TRBV7-9 with TRBJ1-1; TRBD1 is a possible D gene (6 bases). V gave up 10 bases and J gave up 8 bases, with 29 bases separating them. CDR1 and CDR2 (germline): SEHNR, FQNEAQ (reference sequence). The CDR3 sequence is 16 residues long. Here the CDR3 reads CATQLGRGRVISEAFF. The CDR3, as DNA: TGTGCCACCCAGCTAGGGCGGGGGCGCGTTATATCGGAAGCTTTCTTT.

This clonotype was recorded many times. V and J are TRBV6-5 and TRBJ2-3; 7 nucleotides match TRBD2. This CDR3 has 13 amino acids. Germline V CDR1 and CDR2: MNHEY, SVGAGI. After removal of 10 bases from V and 6 bases from J, the junction contained 10 bases not matched to a gene. The CDR3 DNA is TGTGCCACACTGGGAGGGGTCGCGGATACGCAGTATTTT. This translates into CATLGGVADTQYF.

This clonotype was seen ten or more times. The V and J genes are TRBV6-4 and TRBJ2-3, with D possibly TRBD1 on 5 matching bases. Trimming removed 3 bases from V and 2 bases from J, with 9 bases in between. The germline V gene encodes CDR1 MRHNA and CDR2 SNTAGT. The CDR3 consists of 14 residues. The CDR3 DNA follows: TGTGCCAGCAGTGAAGGGGTCAACACAGATACGCAGTATTTT. Protein: CASSEGVNTDTQYF.

This clonotype was counted between two and nine times. The gene calls are TRBV12-5 and TRBJ2-3; 12 bases are shared with TRBD2. V dropped 4 bases and J dropped 2; count of bases not matched to a gene: 4. Germline CDR1 LGHNT, CDR2 FRNRAP. The CDR3 has 16 residues. Here the CDR3 reads CASGSGLAGPTDTQYF. DNA of the CDR3: TGTGCTAGTGGTTCCGGACTAGCGGGACCCACAGATACGCAGTATTTT.

V is TRBV6-2 or TRBV6-3 and J is TRBJ2-3; no definite D call. The CDR3 contains 14 residues. The V gene's germline CDR1 is MNHEY and CDR2 SVGEGT. Between the trimmed V and J ends, which lost 0 bases and 7 bases, there was a span of 11 bases. The CDR3 loop reads CASSYSSQPNTQYF. The CDR3 bases are TGTGCCAGCAGTTACTCTTCGCAACCAAATACGCAGTATTTT.

This clonotype has a count of ten or more. The CDR3 sequence is CASSFSAASGSDEQYF. The DNA for the CDR3 is TGTGCCAGCAGTTTCAGTGCGGCTAGCGGGAGCGACGAGCAGTACTTC. The chain joins TRBV12-3 or TRBV12-4 to TRBJ2-7; 10 bases are a match to TRBD2. The J segment lost 5 bases and the V segment lost 3 bases, leaving 10 bases of the junction unmatched. The CDR3 spans 16 residues.

This clonotype occurred many times. The chain carries TRBV3-1 and TRBJ2-7; possibly TRBD1 for D (5 bases). Trimming cost V 1 base and J 6 bases, with 10 bases left between them. This CDR3 contains 13 residues. Germline V lookup: CDR1 LGHDT, CDR2 YNNKEL (reference sequence). CDR3 protein: CASSQVDTAEQYF. For the CDR3, the DNA is TGTGCCAGCAGCCAAGTGGACACGGCCGAGCAGTACTTC.

This clonotype showed up just a few times. The J gene is TRBJ1-1, the V gene TRBV12-5; D not certain. Trimming removed 1 base at V and 0 bases at J, with 3 bases between. CDR1 and CDR2 (germline): LGHNT, FRNRAP. The length of the CDR3 is 13 residues. The CDR3 loop is CASGLGMNTEAFF. CDR3 bases: TGTGCTAGTGGTTTGGGGATGAACACTGAAGCTTTCTTT.

The genes are TRBV6-2 or TRBV6-3 and TRBJ1-2; D is undetermined. CDR3 size: 16 residues. The V gene lost 7 bases and the J gene lost 8 bases, with 26 bases spanning the gap. Germline V lookup: CDR1 MNHEY, CDR2 SVGEGT. CDR3 region: CASTFSSEVVPWGYTF. As DNA, the CDR3 is TGTGCCAGCACCTTTTCAAGCGAGGTGGTCCCTTGGGGCTACACCTTC.

This clonotype was seen repeatedly, ten times or more. The rearrangement uses TRBV6-5 and TRBJ1-1; 7 positions agree with TRBD1. J lost 6 bases, V lost 6 bases, and 7 bases had no gene match. Per the germline V gene, CDR1 is MNHEY and CDR2 is SVGAGI. CDR3 length: 13 amino acids. The CDR3 reads CASRTGSLAEAFF. CDR3 nucleotides: TGTGCCAGCAGGACAGGGTCGTTAGCTGAAGCTTTCTTT.

V gene TRBV4-2 combines with J gene TRBJ1-5; D ambiguous. The germline V and J ends were trimmed by 0 bases and 5 bases, with 11 bases remaining between them. The CDR3 extends over 15 amino acids. CDR1 and CDR2 from the germline V gene are LGHNA and YNFKEQ. For the CDR3, the DNA is TGTGCCAGCAGCCAAGATCTGGCCGGGTATCAGCCCCAGCATTTT. Encoded protein: CASSQDLAGYQPQHF.

This clonotype was seen a handful of times. The chain employs TRBV20-1 and TRBJ2-7, with 9 bases identical to TRBD1. Germline V gene sequence: CDR1 DFQATT, CDR2 SNEGSKA (reference sequence). J lost 4 bases, V lost 6 bases, and 13 bases had no gene match. The CDR3 is made up of 15 amino acids. The CDR3 is CSAGPGTGILYEQYF. DNA of the CDR3: TGCAGTGCCGGGCCCGGGACAGGGATATTGTACGAGCAGTACTTC.

The genes are TRBV20-1 and TRBJ2-2, with a possible D match to TRBD2 (6 bases). Germline assignment: CDR1 DFQATT and CDR2 SNEGSKA (reference sequence). V was cut by 6 bases and J by 6 bases, with 14 bases left in between. The CDR3 totals 13 residues. CDR3 coding DNA: TGCAGTGCCGGCGGGATAAGGGCCGGGGAGCTGTTTTTT. Translated, it gives CSAGGIRAGELFF.

This clonotype came up a few times. The chain employs TRBV12-3 or TRBV12-4 and TRBJ1-2; D is unresolved. Trimming removed 4 bases from V and 6 bases from J, with 12 bases in between. This CDR3 comprises 13 residues. CDR3 region: CASSSRKGDGYTF. The DNA for the CDR3 is TGTGCCAGCAGTTCCCGGAAGGGCGATGGCTACACCTTC.